These T cell receptor beta chains were read from a single sample in a study of T cell responses to AZD1222 COVID-19 vaccine. Data came from immunoSEQ multiplex PCR; TCRdb stores just in-frame clones and leaves some out. The table includes around 94,000 clones, around 87% detected once. Here the sequenced sample was peripheral blood, taken on day 0 of AZD1222 vaccination. All receptors derive from an adult in good health. Each CDR3 is given with its conserved first and last residue. A D gene is named only where the DNA matches it firmly. Size is stated for part of the rows, as once, few or many counts, or as a class when the clone is expanded.

>-|-|TRBJ1-2|TRBV11-2
TGTGCCAGCAGCTTAGATCTACGGGCAGGGTACGGCTACACCTTC
CASSLDLRAGYGYTF
>-|once|TRBJ2-7|TRBV30
TGTGCCTGGGCCGGGACACCAGAAACGGGCGAGCAGTACTTC
CAWAGTPETGEQYF
>-|once|TRBJ1-6|TRBV4-2
TGTGCCAGCAGCCAACTCGGCCTCGGAGTCTATAATTCACCCCTCCACTTT
CASSQLGLGVYNSPLHF
>-|few|TRBJ2-1|TRBV4-2
TGTGCCAGCAGATCCGCGGACAGACACAATGAGCAGTTCTTC
CASRSADRHNEQFF
>-|once|TRBJ1-6|TRBV18
TGTGCCAGCTCTGAACTTGCACCCGATAATTCACCCCTCCACTTT
CASSELAPDNSPLHF
>-|-|TRBJ1-5|TRBV28
TGTGCCCTTTCCGGGACAACAACCCATCAGCCCCAGCATTTT
CALSGTTTHQPQHF
>-|-|TRBJ2-2|TRBV7-6
TGTGCCAGCAGCTACGGGGGCGGGGAGCTGTTTTTT
CASSYGGGELFF
>-|-|TRBJ2-1|TRBV7-8
TGTGCCAGCAGCTTAGATCGTGTGAGTGAGCAGTTCTTC
CASSLDRVSEQFF
>TRBD1|-|TRBJ1-5|TRBV27
TGTGCCAGCAGTTCGGACAGGGGTTCTCAGCCCCAGCATTTT
CASSSDRGSQPQHF
>TRBD2|-|TRBJ2-3|TRBV28
TGTGCCAGCAGTTTTGTAGCGGGAACAGATACGCAGTATTTT
CASSFVAGTDTQYF
>TRBD2|-|TRBJ2-7|TRBV2
TGTGCCAGCAAGGGCGGGAGAGGCACCCTTTACGAGCAGTACTTC
CASKGGRGTLYEQYF
>-|-|TRBJ2-1|TRBV27
TGTGCCAGCAGTTTCCACAACCGTAATGAGCAGTTCTTC
CASSFHNRNEQFF
>-|-|TRBJ2-2|TRBV6-6
TGTGCCAGCAGCCTGAGCGGCGGGGAGCTGTTTTTT
CASSLSGGELFF
>-|-|TRBJ2-1|TRBV7-9
TGTGCCAGCAGCTTAGGCCTACAAAACATAGGGGACAATGAGCAGTTCTTC
CASSLGLQNIGDNEQFF
>-|-|TRBJ2-1|TRBV6-2/TRBV6-3
TGTGCCAGCAGTCAACCTAGGGTCGATTCCTACAATGAGCAGTTCTTC
CASSQPRVDSYNEQFF
>TRBD2|-|TRBJ2-3|TRBV7-2
TGTGCCAGCAGCTCCCAAAGCGGGGGGGGAGATACGCAGTATTTT
CASSSQSGGGDTQYF
>TRBD1|-|TRBJ1-2|TRBV6-5
TGTGCCAGTCATGGACAGGGGGCGCGAGGCTACACCTTC
CASHGQGARGYTF
>TRBD1|-|TRBJ2-7|TRBV7-6
TGTGCCAGCAGCTCCGGGACAGGGGCCGGCGAGCAGTACTTC
CASSSGTGAGEQYF
>-|-|TRBJ2-2|TRBV6-5
TGTGCCAGCAGTTACCGGAAACAGGGAGCTGGGGAGCTGTTTTTT
CASSYRKQGAGELFF
>-|-|TRBJ2-2|TRBV18
TGTGCCAGCTCACAGGTGGGAGACGTCACCGGGGAGCTGTTTTTT
CASSQVGDVTGELFF
>-|once|TRBJ2-7|TRBV6-2/TRBV6-3
TGTGCCAGCAGCGTAACTACAAACTCCTACGAGCAGTACTTC
CASSVTTNSYEQYF
>-|-|TRBJ2-7|TRBV30
TGTGCCTGGCGGACCTCCTACGAGCAGTACTTC
CAWRTSYEQYF
>-|-|TRBJ2-1|TRBV4-1
TGCGCCAGCAGCCAAGATCAGACACTAACCTACAATGAGCAGTTCTTC
CASSQDQTLTYNEQFF
>TRBD1|-|TRBJ2-7|TRBV28
TGTGCCAGCAGTGTGGGACAGGGACTCTTGTGGGACGAGCAGTACTTC
CASSVGQGLLWDEQYF
>-|-|TRBJ2-5|TRBV19
TGTGCCAGTAGTCTTGACTGGGTCCAAGAGACCCAGTACTTC
CASSLDWVQETQYF
>TRBD1|-|TRBJ2-7|TRBV6-1
TGTGCCAGCAGTGAAGCGTCAGGGGGTGCGGGTTACGAGCAGTACTTC
CASSEASGGAGYEQYF
>-|few|TRBJ1-2|TRBV5-6
TGTGCCAGCAGCGGGGGCAGGGCCTTGAGGTCTTATGGCTACACCTTC
CASSGGRALRSYGYTF
>TRBD1|few|TRBJ1-1|TRBV6-1
TGTGCCAGCAGTGAAGCCCCCCAGGGCAGGGGGAATCTGAACACTGAAGCTTTCTTT
CASSEAPQGRGNLNTEAFF
>TRBD1|-|TRBJ1-2|TRBV2
TGTGCCAGCAGTGGACAGGGCTACTATGGCTACACCTTC
CASSGQGYYGYTF
>-|-|TRBJ2-1|TRBV5-5
TGTGCCAGCAGCTCATCCGGGACCCCTTACAATGAGCAGTTCTTC
CASSSSGTPYNEQFF
>TRBD2|-|TRBJ2-1|TRBV9
TGTGCCAGCAGCGTAGCGGTTGGCGGGAGGGCCGACAATGAGCAGTTCTTC
CASSVAVGGRADNEQFF
>-|-|TRBJ2-3|TRBV27
TGTGCCAGCAGTTTTCTCGGGGTCGGCAAAACCAGCACAGATACGCAGTATTTT
CASSFLGVGKTSTDTQYF
>-|-|TRBJ2-7|TRBV5-1
TGCGCCAGCAGCGTGGACGGCACCTACGAGCAGTACTTC
CASSVDGTYEQYF
>-|-|TRBJ1-5|TRBV28
TGTGCCAGCAGTTTGGGGAGGGCTAGCAATCAGCCCCAGCATTTT
CASSLGRASNQPQHF
>-|few|TRBJ1-1|TRBV10-3
TGTGCCATCAGCCTCGGACAGTCGAACACTGAAGCTTTCTTT
CAISLGQSNTEAFF
>TRBD2|-|TRBJ2-5|TRBV5-1
TGCGCCAGCAGCTTGGGGGTTAGCGGGAGACAAGAGACCCAGTACTTC
CASSLGVSGRQETQYF
>-|-|TRBJ2-3|TRBV14
TGTGCCAGCAGCCGGGCCAGCGCAGATACGCAGTATTTT
CASSRASADTQYF
>-|-|TRBJ1-1|TRBV6-1
TGTGCCAGCAGTGATGGGGGTGAAGCTTTCTTT
CASSDGGEAFF
>TRBD2|-|TRBJ2-7|TRBV5-1
TGCGCCAGCAGCGTGGGACTAGCGGGAGGGCCCTACGAGCAGTACTTC
CASSVGLAGGPYEQYF
>-|few|TRBJ1-2|TRBV7-9
TGTGCCAGCAGCGTGTACGTTAACTATGGCTACACCTTC
CASSVYVNYGYTF
>TRBD1|-|TRBJ2-5|TRBV6-5
TGTGCCAGCAGTCATCCGACAGGGCCCCAAGAGACCCAGTACTTC
CASSHPTGPQETQYF
>-|-|TRBJ1-2|TRBV10-3
TGTGCCATCAGTGCCTCCGTCAGAAACTATGGCTACACCTTC
CAISASVRNYGYTF
>TRBD2|-|TRBJ2-4|TRBV10-3
TGTGCCATCAGTGACCCTCTCGGGGGGGTACTAGCCAAAAACATTCAGTACTTC
CAISDPLGGVLAKNIQYF
>TRBD1|-|TRBJ1-2|TRBV5-1
TGCGCCAGCAGCTCCATCGGACAGGGGGGTAGCTATGGCTACACCTTC
CASSSIGQGGSYGYTF
>-|few|TRBJ2-7|TRBV20-1
TGCAGTGCTAGTGGCTTCCCAAACGGCGAGCAGTACTTC
CSASGFPNGEQYF
>TRBD1|-|TRBJ2-5|TRBV5-1
TGCGCCAGCAGCTTGGAGTCGGCAGGGGGCCAAGAGACCCAGTACTTC
CASSLESAGGQETQYF
>-|few|TRBJ2-7|TRBV2
TGTGCCAGCAGTGCCCGTTACGAGCAGTACTTC
CASSARYEQYF
>-|-|TRBJ1-5|TRBV5-6
TGTGCCAGCAGCTTGTTGTCGGGGACTCGAGTAGGTCAGCCCCAGCATTTT
CASSLLSGTRVGQPQHF
>-|-|TRBJ1-5|TRBV7-6
TGTGCCAGCAGCTTAGCACCTGGGACCCCTGAGGGAAGTCAGCCCCAGCATTTT
CASSLAPGTPEGSQPQHF
>TRBD2|-|TRBJ2-1|TRBV29-1
TGCAGCGTGGTAGGGGCCTTTGGGACAACTACAGAGCGGGAGAGCTCCTACAATGAGCAGTTCTTC
CSVVGAFGTTTERESSYNEQFF
>-|-|TRBJ1-5|TRBV30
TGTGCCTGGAGTAGGCGGGGAGATCAGCCCCAGCATTTT
CAWSRRGDQPQHF
>-|-|TRBJ1-5|TRBV19
TGTGCCAGTAGTAGGAGGGGCAATCAGCCCCAGCATTTT
CASSRRGNQPQHF
>-|-|TRBJ2-1|TRBV29-1
TGCAGCGCCAGGGACGTCAATGAGCAGTTCTTC
CSARDVNEQFF
>-|-|TRBJ2-7|TRBV7-7
TGTGCTAGCAGCTTATATTCAGGCTACGAGCAGTACTTC
CASSLYSGYEQYF
>-|-|TRBJ1-1|TRBV7-6
TGTGCCAGCAGCTTAGTAGGGGGGGCCGAGGACACTGAAGCTTTCTTT
CASSLVGGAEDTEAFF
>TRBD2|-|TRBJ2-7|TRBV2
TGTGCCAGCAATCTAGCGGGACGGGGCTACGAGCAGTACTTC
CASNLAGRGYEQYF
>-|-|TRBJ2-3|TRBV29-1
TGCAGCGTTGAAAGGGGGGCGTCGGCAGATACGCAGTATTTT
CSVERGASADTQYF
>-|-|TRBJ1-2|TRBV18
TGTGCCAGCTCACCAAACGGAGGAGATGGCTACACCTTC
CASSPNGGDGYTF
>TRBD1|-|TRBJ1-6|TRBV27
TGTGCCAGCAGTTCTAACAGGGGATTCGGTTCACCCCTCCACTTT
CASSSNRGFGSPLHF